These 18 T cell receptor beta chains came from one sample sequenced in a study of blood T cell repertoires in COVID-19. Only in-frame clones appear in the TCRdb table, and some are missing; sequencing was by immunoSEQ multiplex PCR. The sample lists about 200,000 clones, less than 85% seen once, with less than 5.5% in the top ten. Sequenced input: PBMCs or T cells enriched from blood (not recorded which). The receptors derive from a woman aged 60-70 years with acute COVID-19.

In DNA, the CDR3 is TGTGCCAGCAGCTCCCTGGGGGGACGGAACGAGCAGTACTTC. It is translated as CASSSLGGRNEQYF. The gene calls are TRBV3-1 (or the pseudogene TRBV3-2) and TRBJ2-7, with a possible D match to TRBD2 (6 bases). Looked up from germline, CDR1 is LGHDT and CDR2 is YNNKEL (reference sequence). V was trimmed by 5 bases and J by 5 bases, leaving 16 bases between them. This CDR3 comprises 14 residues.

CDR3 in DNA: TGTGCCAGTAGTATGGAACAGGGTCGGGATGAGCAGTTCTTC. Its translation: CASSMEQGRDEQFF. The chain joins TRBV19 to TRBJ2-1, with D possibly matching TRBD1 (6 bases). Trimming cost V 3 bases and J 8 bases, with 14 bases left between them. The CDR3 loop spans 14 amino acids. CDR1 and CDR2 from the germline V gene are LNHDA and SQIVND (reference sequence).

The rearrangement joins TRBV9 to TRBJ1-3; TRBD1 is a possible D gene (5 bases). The germline V and J ends were trimmed by 1 base and 7 bases, with 12 bases remaining between them. The germline CDR1 and CDR2 sequences are SGDLS and YYNGEE. The CDR3 is 14 residues long. CDR3 residues: CASSVQGGGNTIYF. In DNA, the CDR3 is TGTGCCAGCAGCGTACAGGGTGGAGGGAACACCATATATTTT.

The count of this clone is one. V is TRBV4-1 and J is TRBJ1-4; no definite D call. Trimming pared 2 bases from V and 0 bases from J, leaving 7 bases between. Germline V lookup: CDR1 MGHRA, CDR2 YSYEKL. The length of the CDR3 is 15 residues. CDR3: CASSQISATNEKLFF. The DNA of the CDR3 is TGCGCCAGCAGCCAAATATCTGCAACTAATGAAAAACTGTTTTTT.

This chain joins TRBV4-1 and TRBJ2-1; 13 nucleotides agree with TRBD2. V was pared by 2 bases and J by 7 bases, with 8 bases of the junction left unmatched. From germline, CDR1 is MGHRA and CDR2 YSYEKL. The CDR3 extends over 17 amino acids. The CDR3 is CASSQPFTSGRGNEQFF. Written as DNA, the CDR3 is TGCGCCAGCAGCCAACCTTTTACTAGCGGGAGGGGGAATGAGCAGTTCTTC.

With respect to this clone: Other DNA sequences in the same sample also yield this CDR3. The chain carries TRBV7-2 and TRBJ1-2, with 7 bases identical to TRBD1. V lost 4 bases to trimming and J lost 4 bases; unmatched junction nucleotides: 3. Per the germline V gene, CDR1 is SGHTA and CDR2 is FQGNSA. CDR3 length equals 13 residues. The CDR3 is CASSSGGSYGYTF. CDR3 bases: TGTGCCAGCAGCTCAGGGGGGAGCTATGGCTACACCTTC.

Worth noting for this clone: Given a much more abundant clone one base away, this may be a read error. This CDR3 fails to terminate in the conserved phenylalanine or tryptophan, so it likely reflects a read error. The CDR3 sequence is CASSFKQGIYGYTS. The CDR3 region has the DNA TGTGCCAGCAGCTTCAAACAGGGTATCTATGGCTACACCTCC. The chain couples TRBV7-9 to TRBJ1-2; D may be TRBD1 (6 bases). The CDR3 sequence is 14 residues long. Trimming shortened V by 3 bases and J by 4 bases, and 12 bases separated the two germline ends. CDR1 is SEHNR and CDR2 is FQNEAQ in the germline V gene (reference sequence).

The rearrangement links TRBV16 to TRBJ2-1, with TRBD1 matching 7 bases. CDR1 and CDR2 (germline): KGHSY, FQNENV. This CDR3 contains 14 residues. Unmatched junction bases numbered 6, after V lost 5 bases and J lost 5 bases. This chain's CDR3 is CASSFGQENNEQFF. For the CDR3, the DNA is TGTGCCAGCAGCTTCGGACAGGAGAACAATGAGCAGTTCTTC.

J is TRBJ1-1 and V is TRBV5-1; 8 bases agree with TRBD1. CDR3 length equals 17 residues. Germline V CDR1 and CDR2: SGHRS, YFSETQ. The junction had 12 bases not matched to a gene; V was cut back by 4 bases and J by 1 base. The CDR3 region is CASSPGQGSAPNTEAFF. Written as DNA, the CDR3 is TGCGCCAGCAGCCCCGGACAGGGCTCGGCCCCGAACACTGAAGCTTTCTTT.

The chain employs TRBV18 and TRBJ1-2; D ambiguous. V was cut by 2 bases and J by 0 bases, with 10 bases left in between. The length of the CDR3 is 15 residues. Germline V lookup: CDR1 KGHSH, CDR2 LQKENI. This chain's CDR3 is CASSPSTGSNYGYTF. CDR3 nucleotide sequence: TGTGCCAGCTCACCATCCACGGGGTCTAACTATGGCTACACCTTC.

The rearrangement links TRBV4-3 to TRBJ1-1; no firm D call. Germline V gene data show CDR1 as LGHNA and CDR2 as YSLEER. The CDR3 is 13 residues long. The V and J ends lost 1 base and 4 bases respectively, with 7 bases between them. The CDR3 loop reads CASSQAASTEAFF. DNA of the CDR3: TGCGCCAGCAGCCAAGCGGCTAGCACTGAAGCTTTCTTT.

This clone has only a few counts. The rearrangement uses TRBV30 and TRBJ2-1; 8 nucleotides match TRBD2. V was pared by 3 bases and J by 3 bases, with 7 bases of the junction left unmatched. Germline V gene sequence: CDR1 GTSNPN, CDR2 SVGIG (reference sequence). CDR3 length: 15 residues. The CDR3 DNA is TGTGCCTGGAGGCCCCGGCTAGCGGGCTACAATGAGCAGTTCTTC. Protein sequence: CAWRPRLAGYNEQFF.

The chain joins TRBV9 to TRBJ1-2; 7 positions agree with TRBD1. Trimming cost V 6 bases and J 4 bases; bases outside gene matches: 9. The CDR3 is 14 residues long. Germline V gives CDR1 SGDLS, CDR2 YYNGEE. The CDR3 here is CASNPGQGGYGYTF. The DNA for the CDR3 is TGTGCCAGCAACCCCGGGCAGGGGGGCTATGGCTACACCTTC.

The gene calls are TRBV7-8 and TRBJ2-7; D perhaps matches TRBD1 (6 bases). CDR3 length: 15 residues. V lost 7 bases and J lost 2, with 18 bases in between. Per the germline V gene, CDR1 is SGHVS and CDR2 is FQNEAQ. The CDR3, as DNA: TGTGCCAGCACCCAGAAAACAGGGAACCCCTACGAGCAGTACTTC. Its translation is CASTQKTGNPYEQYF.

This clone was found a few times. The genes are TRBV21-1 and TRBJ1-2; the table's D call, TRBD1, was not checked against the DNA. TRBV21-1 is shown as a pseudogene. The CDR3 has 15 residues. This chain's CDR3 is CASSIGQGDPYGYTF. In DNA, the CDR3 is TGTGCCAGCAGCATCGGACAGGGGGATCCCTATGGCTACACCTTC.

The rearrangement joins TRBV2 to TRBJ1-2; 8 nucleotides match TRBD1. Germline lookup yields CDR1 SNHLY and CDR2 FYNNEI. V lost 9 bases and J lost 4; bases outside the gene matches: 4. The length of the CDR3 is 12 residues. The CDR3 region has the DNA TGTGCCAGGGACAGGGCGTCCTATGGCTACACCTTC. This sequence encodes CARDRASYGYTF.

J is TRBJ1-2 and V is TRBV5-1, with 12 bases matching TRBD1. The CDR3 length is 17 residues. The trim removed 4 bases at V and 0 bases at J, leaving 7 bases unmatched. Germline lookup yields CDR1 SGHRS and CDR2 YFSETQ. The CDR3 DNA follows: TGCGCCAGCAGCGGGACAGGGGGCGCGGGAGCTAACTATGGCTACACCTTC. As protein: CASSGTGGAGANYGYTF.

V and J are TRBV19 and TRBJ2-7, with a tentative D call TRBD2 (5 bases). The CDR3 length is 14 residues. Trimming took 5 bases from V and 3 from J, leaving 14 bases between them. The germline V gene encodes CDR1 LNHDA and CDR2 SQIVND (reference sequence). The CDR3 DNA reads as TGTGCCAGTAGTTCCGCGGCGGGTCTCTACGAGCAGTACTTC. As protein: CASSSAAGLYEQYF. Variable domain in full (rest from reference TRBV19 and TRBJ2-7): DGGITQSPKYLFRKEGQNVTLSCEQNLNHDAMYWYRQDPGQGLRLIYYSQIVNDFQKGDIAEGYSVSREKKESFPLTVTSAQKNPTAFYLCASSSAAGLYEQYFGPGTRLTVT.